This TCR beta chain was sequenced for a study of blood T cell repertoires in COVID-19. The overall study: PBMCs, B-cell-depleted T cells, or T cells were the source of the cDNA or gDNA that made up the material.

Profiling relied on immunoSEQ multiplex PCR, and the TCRdb table lists in-frame clones only, not all of them. The table records approximately 25,000 clones, roughly 84% of them present only once. The CDR3 spans 16 residues. Germline V gene lookup returns CDR1 LNHDA and CDR2 SQIVND (reference sequence). Trimming left V 5 bases short and J 2 bases short, with 13 bases between. The clonotype originates from a man over 45 with active COVID-19. V and J are TRBV19 and TRBJ2-6; TRBD1 might be the D (5 bases). Sequenced: peripheral blood. The CDR3 region is CASSLRQFAGANVLTF. In DNA form, the CDR3 reads TGTGCCAGTAGTCTCCGACAGTTTGCTGGGGCCAACGTCCTGACTTTC.